This is a list of T cell receptor beta chains from one sample in a study of radiotherapy plus CTLA-4 blockade in lung cancer. Sequencing was performed with immunoSEQ multiplex PCR; in TCRdb, only in-frame clones are kept and a portion is missing. There are approximately 50,000 clones in the sample; 73% occur only once, and around 3.3% lies in the top ten. Here the sequenced sample was peripheral blood, taken from a patient treated with radiotherapy plus ipilimumab. The receptors were gathered from a human donor with non-small cell lung cancer who had a complete response to radiotherapy plus ipilimumab. The CDR3 runs from the conserved cysteine through the conserved F or W. The order of the fields is D gene, clone size, J gene, V gene, CDR3 protein, CDR3 DNA. A D gene is named only where the DNA matches it firmly. Rows may omit the clone size; those that give it use once, few, many or a size class.

>-|-|TRBJ1-5|TRBV6-5
CASSYSSGQPQHF
TGTGCCAGCAGTTACAGCTCGGGTCAGCCCCAGCATTTT
>TRBD1|-|TRBJ1-5|TRBV7-9
CASSLSDRGLLGNQPQHF
TGTGCCAGCAGCTTATCGGACAGGGGGCTTCTTGGCAATCAGCCCCAGCATTTT
>-|-|TRBJ2-2|TRBV7-2
CASSLGSKNTGELFF
TGTGCCAGCAGCTTAGGTAGCAAGAACACCGGGGAGCTGTTTTTT
>-|-|TRBJ2-5|TRBV7-9
CASSLGGGRETQYF
TGTGCCAGCAGCTTAGGCGGAGGCCGGGAGACCCAGTACTTC
>TRBD1|-|TRBJ2-1|TRBV27
CASSSDRDSYNEQFF
TGTGCCAGCAGCTCCGACAGGGACTCCTACAATGAGCAGTTCTTC
>TRBD1|-|TRBJ1-4|TRBV19
CASSVRTGMNEKLFF
TGTGCCAGTAGTGTCCGGACAGGGATGAATGAAAAACTGTTTTTT
>-|-|TRBJ2-3|TRBV7-3
CASSQDQRTQYF
TGTGCCAGCAGCCAAGATCAGAGGACGCAGTATTTT
>TRBD2|-|TRBJ2-7|TRBV6-1
CASSEGEGLAGSYEQYF
TGTGCCAGCAGTGAAGGGGAGGGACTAGCGGGATCCTACGAGCAGTACTTC
>-|once|TRBJ2-1|TRBV6-5
CASSYMSGVGLNEQFF
TGTGCCAGCAGTTACATGTCAGGGGTCGGACTCAATGAGCAGTTCTTC
>TRBD1|-|TRBJ2-1|TRBV9
CASSGPGQTSNEQFF
TGTGCCAGCAGCGGACCGGGACAGACAAGCAATGAGCAGTTCTTC
>-|-|TRBJ1-1|TRBV18
CANKQDMNTEAFF
TGTGCCAACAAACAGGACATGAACACTGAAGCTTTCTTT
>-|-|TRBJ2-7|TRBV2
CASLSPGEVSYEQYF
TGTGCCAGCCTCTCCCCGGGAGAGGTCTCCTACGAGCAGTACTTC
>TRBD2|-|TRBJ2-7|TRBV18
CASSPPEAGGIYEQYF
TGTGCCAGCTCACCACCAGAAGCGGGAGGGATCTACGAGCAGTACTTC
>TRBD2|-|TRBJ2-7|TRBV5-4
CASSLGPGLAGGPSNEQYF
TGTGCCAGCAGCTTGGGGCCCGGACTAGCGGGGGGCCCCTCCAACGAGCAGTACTTC
>-|-|TRBJ1-4|TRBV7-9
CASSFIRGEKLFF
TGTGCCAGCAGCTTTATTAGAGGTGAAAAACTGTTTTTT
>TRBD2|once|TRBJ2-6|TRBV9
CASSPLAGGAGGANVLTF
TGTGCCAGTAGCCCTTTAGCGGGGGGAGCGGGTGGGGCCAACGTCCTGACTTTC
>TRBD1|few|TRBJ1-1|TRBV5-4
CASSRTGGRAEAFF
TGTGCCAGCAGTCGAACAGGGGGGCGGGCTGAAGCTTTCTTT
>TRBD1|-|TRBJ2-2|TRBV5-4
CASSEYRGGNTGELFF
TGTGCCAGCAGCGAGTACAGGGGCGGAAACACCGGGGAGCTGTTTTTT
>TRBD1|-|TRBJ1-2|TRBV28
CASSPSTGGAGNYGYTF
TGTGCCAGCAGTCCATCTACAGGGGGCGCAGGGAACTATGGCTACACCTTC
>-|-|TRBJ2-1|TRBV5-6
CASSLFSGPYNEQFF
TGTGCCAGCAGCCTCTTTAGCGGACCTTACAATGAGCAGTTCTTC
>-|-|TRBJ1-6|TRBV6-5
CASRGANYNSPLHF
TGTGCCAGCAGGGGGGCCAACTATAATTCACCCCTCCACTTT
>TRBD1|few|TRBJ1-1|TRBV18
CASSESDRGNTEAFF
TGTGCCAGCTCAGAATCCGACAGGGGGAACACTGAAGCTTTCTTT
>TRBD2|-|TRBJ2-3|TRBV19
CASSWSSGILNTQYF
TGTGCCAGTAGTTGGTCTAGCGGGATTCTTAATACGCAGTATTTT
>-|-|TRBJ1-5|TRBV6-5
CASSQAFGQPQHF
TGTGCCAGCAGTCAAGCATTCGGTCAGCCCCAGCATTTT
>-|once|TRBJ1-5|TRBV19
CASSTTQIQPQHF
TGTGCCAGTAGTACCACACAAATCCAGCCCCAGCATTTT
>-|-|TRBJ2-2|TRBV5-1
CASSDIQGTGELFF
TGCGCCAGCAGCGACATACAGGGCACCGGGGAGCTGTTTTTT
>-|-|TRBJ2-2|TRBV28
CASSLRGGGATGELFF
TGTGCCAGCAGTTTAAGGGGCGGAGGGGCTACCGGGGAGCTGTTTTTT
>TRBD1|medium-sized|TRBJ2-2|TRBV4-1
CASSQVRVWGTGLYTGELFF
TGCGCCAGCAGCCAAGTACGCGTGTGGGGGACAGGGTTGTACACCGGGGAGCTGTTTTTT